The 30 T cell receptor beta chains presented below share a single source sample, sequenced in a study of CXCR3-negative and CXCR3-positive naive CD8 T cells. cDNA libraries for TRB were generated by 5' RACE incorporating UMI labels. TCRdb re-called the 5' RACE reads; every CDR3 protein appears as one record, without DNA. This repertoire includes some 7,000 distinct CDR3 sequences. Sequences were obtained from naive CXCR3- CD8+ T cells from blood. Subset indicated: CD45RO-CCR7+CD27+CD95- naive CD8+ T cells lacking CXCR3 (TNR3-). These receptors were obtained from a human donor in good health. Some clones in this sample may be carry-over from other donors' samples.

According to its frequency, this clonotype is large. The rearrangement uses TRBV7-3 and TRBJ1-1; TCRdb picks TRBD1, but there is no DNA to check that call. From germline, CDR1 is SGHTA and CDR2 FQGTGA. CDR3 size: 13 residues. The CDR3 is CASSLTGDTEAFF.

This clonotype is deemed medium-sized (0.01 to 0.1%) by its frequency. This chain connects TRBV27 to TRBJ1-1. Germline V gene sequence: CDR1 MNHEY, CDR2 SMNVEV (reference sequence). The CDR3 sequence is 15 residues long. The CDR3 loop is CASSSYRDRNTEAFF.

J is TRBJ2-5 and V is TRBV28. The germline gives CDR1 MDHEN, CDR2 SYDVKM. The CDR3 has 13 amino acids. The CDR3 region is CASSLAVEETQYF.

The chain has TRBV2 and TRBJ2-5; TCRdb returns TRBD1, unconfirmable since there is no DNA. This CDR3 has 14 residues. The V gene's germline CDR1 is SNHLY and CDR2 FYNNEI. The CDR3 reads CASRDDSYQETQYF.

The V and J genes are TRBV20-1 and TRBJ2-7; TCRdb's assignment of TRBD2 cannot be checked, as there is no DNA. Germline CDR1 reads DFQATT; CDR2 reads SNEGSKA (reference sequence). The CDR3 covers 16 residues. CDR3 amino acids: CSAGGTTMRSSYEQYF.

The chain is built from TRBV2 and TRBJ2-5; TCRdb's assignment of TRBD2 cannot be checked, as there is no DNA. This CDR3 has 14 amino acids. The germline V gene has CDR1 SNHLY and CDR2 FYNNEI. The CDR3 loop reads CASSQGLALETQYF.

V usage is TRBV20-1 and J usage is TRBJ2-6; absent DNA, TCRdb's TRBD1 call cannot be checked. The CDR3 loop spans 17 amino acids. Per germline, CDR1 DFQATT and CDR2 SNEGSKA (reference sequence). CDR3 residues: CSARDPGYASGANVLTF.

The V gene is TRBV15, the J gene TRBJ2-5. CDR3 length: 14 residues. CDR1 LNHNV and CDR2 YYDKDF come from the germline V gene (reference sequence). The CDR3 loop reads CATSSRGNQETQYF.

V usage is TRBV7-2 and J usage is TRBJ1-2. The germline CDR1 and CDR2 sequences are SGHTA and FQGNSA. This CDR3 contains 17 residues. The CDR3 loop reads CASSLVRTNRGDYGYTF.

According to its frequency, this clonotype is medium-sized. The chain's CDR3 is CASSVSGGPSYEQFF. The V gene is TRBV25-1, the J gene TRBJ2-1; the D call from TCRdb, TRBD1, cannot be confirmed without DNA. This CDR3 comprises 15 residues. Per the germline V gene, CDR1 is MGHDK and CDR2 is SYGVNS.

The chain's CDR3 is CASSASSGSLDEQFF. The rearrangement uses TRBV9 and TRBJ2-1; as DNA is missing, the TRBD2 call by TCRdb cannot be tested. The CDR3 is 15 residues long. Germline CDR1 SGDLS, CDR2 YYNGEE.

The rearrangement uses TRBV20-1 and TRBJ2-7; TCRdb indicates TRBD2, and absent DNA this call remains unverified. From germline, CDR1 is DFQATT and CDR2 SNEGSKA (reference sequence). The CDR3 spans 15 residues. CDR3 region: CSARSGTSGSYEQYF.

The rearrangement links TRBV19 to TRBJ2-1; with no DNA, the TCRdb D assignment of TRBD2 cannot be verified. The length of the CDR3 is 15 residues. From germline, CDR1 is LNHDA and CDR2 SQIVND (reference sequence). The CDR3 here is CASSFQDGGVNEQFF.

The chain employs TRBV20-1 and TRBJ2-1; lacking DNA, the TRBD1 call made by TCRdb goes unchecked. The germline V gene encodes CDR1 DFQATT and CDR2 SNEGSKA (reference sequence). The length of the CDR3 is 13 residues. The CDR3 spells CSARSPDFNEQFF.

This clonotype shows up as medium-sized by frequency. This chain links TRBV29-1 with TRBJ2-7; TCRdb returns TRBD2, unconfirmable since there is no DNA. The CDR3 is made up of 15 amino acids. Germline V gives CDR1 SQVTM, CDR2 ANQGSEA. CDR3 amino acids: CSVEVELAGAGEQYF.

The CDR3 reads CATQNKALRPYGYTF. V usage is TRBV28 and J usage is TRBJ1-2. From germline, CDR1 is MDHEN and CDR2 SYDVKM. The CDR3 covers 15 residues.

The V and J genes are TRBV13 and TRBJ2-7; lacking DNA, the TRBD2 call made by TCRdb goes unchecked. Germline-derived CDR1 and CDR2 are PRHDT and FYEKMQ (reference sequence). This CDR3 is built from 15 residues. The CDR3 loop reads CASSLDGSGSYEQYF.

This clonotype is labeled medium-sized based on frequency. The rearrangement uses TRBV5-5 and TRBJ2-1. Germline CDR1 and CDR2: SGHKS and YYEKEE (reference sequence). CDR3 size: 15 residues. The CDR3 spells CASSLGQAGYNEQFF. Using reference TRBV5-5 and TRBJ2-1 for the parts outside the CDR3, the full variable domain is DAGVTQSPTHLIKTRGQQVTLRCSPISGHKSVSWYQQVLGQGPQFIFQYYEKEERGRGNFPDRFSARQFPNYSSELNVNALLLGDSALYLCASSLGQAGYNEQFFGPGTRLTVL.

Considering frequency, this clonotype is medium-sized (0.01 to 0.1%). The chain couples TRBV13 to TRBJ2-7; the TCRdb call, TRBD1, lacks DNA for checking. The CDR3 consists of 13 residues. Germline CDR1 PRHDT, CDR2 FYEKMQ (reference sequence). This CDR3 reads CASSFDRAYEQYF. Complete variable domain (other parts from reference TRBV13 and TRBJ2-7): AAGVIQSPRHLIKEKRETATLKCYPIPRHDTVYWYQQGPGQDPQFLISFYEKMQSDKGSIPDRFSAQQFSDYHSELNMSSLELGDSALYFCASSFDRAYEQYFGPGTRLTVT.

According to its frequency, this clonotype is medium-sized. The chain has TRBV29-1 and TRBJ2-1; no DNA is available, so the TRBD1 call from TCRdb remains unchecked. CDR3 size: 12 residues. CDR1 SQVTM and CDR2 ANQGSEA come from the germline V gene. CDR3 amino acids: CSGGDRDNEQFF.

The chain carries TRBV28 and TRBJ2-7; TCRdb's D call of TRBD1 is untestable without DNA. Germline loops: CDR1 MDHEN, CDR2 SYDVKM. The CDR3 is made up of 16 amino acids. The CDR3 is CASSLSRWGGIYEQYF.

This clonotype is identified as medium-sized from frequency. The V and J genes are TRBV28 and TRBJ2-7; the D call of TRBD1 rests on TCRdb alone, since no DNA is present to check it. Germline CDR1 is MDHEN and CDR2 is SYDVKM. This CDR3 has 14 residues. The chain's CDR3 is CASSLQGTNYEQYF.

V and J are TRBV12-5 and TRBJ2-1. CDR3 size: 13 residues. Per germline, CDR1 LGHNT and CDR2 FRNRAP. The CDR3 reads CASGLVSYNEQFF.

The chain employs TRBV4-2 and TRBJ2-5. This CDR3 region has 14 residues. From germline, CDR1 is LGHNA and CDR2 YNFKEQ. CDR3 residues: CASSQDLYGETQYF.

V and J are TRBV12-3 or TRBV12-4 and TRBJ2-3; TCRdb lists TRBD2, though no DNA is available to test this call. This CDR3 is built from 16 residues. This chain's CDR3 is CASSPSLGRSTDTQYF.

The chain uses TRBV6-5 and TRBJ2-3; there is no DNA to check the TCRdb D call of TRBD1. Germline V gives CDR1 MNHEY, CDR2 SVGAGI. CDR3 size: 15 residues. This CDR3 is CASSPRTSTTDTQYF.

Frequency places this clonotype as medium-sized. The V and J genes are TRBV29-1 and TRBJ2-1; TCRdb indicates TRBD1, and absent DNA this call remains unverified. Germline CDR1 is SQVTM and CDR2 is ANQGSEA. The CDR3 covers 14 residues. This CDR3 is CSVEGRGAYNEQFF.

This clonotype registers medium-sized by frequency. This chain uses TRBV23-1 with TRBJ2-1; the D call of TRBD1 rests on TCRdb alone, since no DNA is present to check it. TRBV23-1 belongs to the ORF category, with a function that is uncertain. The CDR3 length is 16 residues. The CDR3 reads CASRVNRDRSYNEQFF.

In terms of frequency, this clonotype is medium-sized (0.01 to 0.1%). The chain carries TRBV6-5 and TRBJ2-7; the TCRdb call, TRBD1, lacks DNA for checking. In germline, CDR1 is MNHEY, CDR2 SVGAGI. CDR3 length equals 15 residues. The CDR3 is CASSYPGQATYEQYF.

This clonotype registers medium-sized by frequency. This chain connects TRBV29-1 to TRBJ2-3; with no DNA, the TCRdb D assignment of TRBD2 cannot be verified. The CDR3 totals 13 residues. Germline V lookup: CDR1 SQVTM, CDR2 ANQGSEA. CDR3 loop: CSEREGDLDTQYF.